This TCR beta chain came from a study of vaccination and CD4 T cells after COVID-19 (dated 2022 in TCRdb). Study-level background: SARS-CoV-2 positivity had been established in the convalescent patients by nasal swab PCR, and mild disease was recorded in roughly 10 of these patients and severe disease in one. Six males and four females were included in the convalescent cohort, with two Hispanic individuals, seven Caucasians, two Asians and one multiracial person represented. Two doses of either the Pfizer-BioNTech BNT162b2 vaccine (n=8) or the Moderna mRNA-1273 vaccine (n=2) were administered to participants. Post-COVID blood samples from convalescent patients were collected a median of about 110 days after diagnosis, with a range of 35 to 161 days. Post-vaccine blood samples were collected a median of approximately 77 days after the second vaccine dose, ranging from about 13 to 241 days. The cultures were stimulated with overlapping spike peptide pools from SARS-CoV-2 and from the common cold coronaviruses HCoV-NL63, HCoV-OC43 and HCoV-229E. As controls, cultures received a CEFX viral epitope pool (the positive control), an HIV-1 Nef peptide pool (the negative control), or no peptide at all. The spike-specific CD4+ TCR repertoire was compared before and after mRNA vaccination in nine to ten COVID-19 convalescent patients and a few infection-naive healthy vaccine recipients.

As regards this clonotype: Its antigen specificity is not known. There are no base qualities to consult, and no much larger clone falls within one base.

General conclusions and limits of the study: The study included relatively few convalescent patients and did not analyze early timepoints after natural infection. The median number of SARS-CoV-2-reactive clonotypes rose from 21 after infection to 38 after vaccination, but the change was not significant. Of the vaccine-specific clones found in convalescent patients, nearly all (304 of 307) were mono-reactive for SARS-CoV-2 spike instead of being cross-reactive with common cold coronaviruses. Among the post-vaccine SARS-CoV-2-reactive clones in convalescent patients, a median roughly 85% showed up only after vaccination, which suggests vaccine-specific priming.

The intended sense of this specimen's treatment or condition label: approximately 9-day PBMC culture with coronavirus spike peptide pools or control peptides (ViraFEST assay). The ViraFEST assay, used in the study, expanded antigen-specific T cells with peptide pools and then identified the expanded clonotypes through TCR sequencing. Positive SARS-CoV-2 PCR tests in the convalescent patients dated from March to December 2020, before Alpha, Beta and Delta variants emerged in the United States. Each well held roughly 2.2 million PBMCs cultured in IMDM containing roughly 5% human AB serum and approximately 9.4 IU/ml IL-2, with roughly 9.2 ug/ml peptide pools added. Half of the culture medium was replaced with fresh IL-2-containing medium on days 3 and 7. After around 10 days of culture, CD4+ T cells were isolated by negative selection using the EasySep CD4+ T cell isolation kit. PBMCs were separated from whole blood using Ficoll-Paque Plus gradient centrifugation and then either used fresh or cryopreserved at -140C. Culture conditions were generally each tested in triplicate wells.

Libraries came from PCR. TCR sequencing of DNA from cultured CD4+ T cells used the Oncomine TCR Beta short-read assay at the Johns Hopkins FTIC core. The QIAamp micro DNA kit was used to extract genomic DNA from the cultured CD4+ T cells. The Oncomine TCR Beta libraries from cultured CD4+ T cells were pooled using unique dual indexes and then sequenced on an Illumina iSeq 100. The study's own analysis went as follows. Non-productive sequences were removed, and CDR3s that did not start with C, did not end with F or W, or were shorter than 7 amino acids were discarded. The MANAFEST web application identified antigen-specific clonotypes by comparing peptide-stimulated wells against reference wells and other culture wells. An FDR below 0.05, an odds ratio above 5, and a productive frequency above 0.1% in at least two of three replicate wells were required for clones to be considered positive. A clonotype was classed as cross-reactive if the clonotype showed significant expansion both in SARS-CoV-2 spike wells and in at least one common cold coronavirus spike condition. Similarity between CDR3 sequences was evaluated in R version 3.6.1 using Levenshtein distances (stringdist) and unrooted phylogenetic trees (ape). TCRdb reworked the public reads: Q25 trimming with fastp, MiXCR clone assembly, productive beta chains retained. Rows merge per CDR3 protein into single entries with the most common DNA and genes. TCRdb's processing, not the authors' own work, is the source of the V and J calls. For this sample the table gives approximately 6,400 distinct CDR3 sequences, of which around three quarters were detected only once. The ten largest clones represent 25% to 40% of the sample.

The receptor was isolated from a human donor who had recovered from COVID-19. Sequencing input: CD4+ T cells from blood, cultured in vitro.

CDR3 loop: CASSSDSLRGTIYF. The bases read TGTGCCAGCAGCTCGGACAGCCTAAGGGGCACCATATATTTT. The chain is encoded by TRBV7-8 joined to TRBJ1-3; a tentative D match to TRBD1 spans 6 bases. Sequences SGHVS (CDR1) and FQNEAQ (CDR2) are obtained from the germline V gene. V and J lose 4 bases and 9 bases, and a span of 16 bases separates them. Reading from cysteine to phenylalanine, the CDR3 counts 14 amino acids. The read is trimmed to its CDR3 DNA, 42 bases read in frame from base 1.